This T cell receptor beta chain was found in a study of regulatory and conventional T cells in RAG deficiency. Repertoires were generated with immunoSEQ multiplex PCR, while TCRdb's copy carries only in-frame clones and drops some. The table shows some 23,000 clones, with just under 95% occurring only once. The sorted conventional CD4+ T cells were CD25-low and CD127-high, with genomic DNA sequenced. The same sample was also studied in work on regulatory T cells. That work states: Amplification used 52 TRBV primers and 13 TRBJ primers.

The sequencing input was CD4+ T cells sorted from blood. This receptor was identified in a human donor in good health.

DNA of the CDR3: TGTGCCGTCGGCGGGAGGAGTTTCCCTGAAGCTTTCTTT. Translated, it gives CAVGGRSFPEAFF. The V and J genes are TRBV30 and TRBJ1-1; D gene ambiguous. V lost 8 bases to trimming and J lost 6 bases, with 19 bases between them. The CDR3 is 13 amino acids. The germline gives CDR1 GTSNPN, CDR2 SVGIG (reference sequence).